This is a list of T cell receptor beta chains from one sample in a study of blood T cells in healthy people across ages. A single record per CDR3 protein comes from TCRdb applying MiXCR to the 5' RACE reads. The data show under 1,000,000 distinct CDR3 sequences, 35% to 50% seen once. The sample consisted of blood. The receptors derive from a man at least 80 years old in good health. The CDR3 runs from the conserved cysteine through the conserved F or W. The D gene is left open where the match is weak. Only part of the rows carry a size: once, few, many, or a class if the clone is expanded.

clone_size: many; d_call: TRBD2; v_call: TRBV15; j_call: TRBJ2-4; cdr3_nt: TGTGCCACCAGCAGGGTACTAGCGGGAGTAACCAAAAACATTCAGTACTTC; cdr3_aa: CATSRVLAGVTKNIQYF
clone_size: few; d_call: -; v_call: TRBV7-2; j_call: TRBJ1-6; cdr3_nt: TGTGCCAGCAGCTCCGACGCGGTCTCACCCCTCCACTTT; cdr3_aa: CASSSDAVSPLHF
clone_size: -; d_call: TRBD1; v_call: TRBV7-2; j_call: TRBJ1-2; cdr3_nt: TGTGCCAGCAGCTTAGTACGAACGGACAGGGGTTTAGCTAACTATGGCTACACCTTC; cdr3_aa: CASSLVRTDRGLANYGYTF
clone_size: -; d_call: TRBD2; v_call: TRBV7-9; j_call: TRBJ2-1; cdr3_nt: TGTGCCAGCAGCTCCTACAGCGGGAGGAGGTTAACCTACAATGAGCAGTTCTTC; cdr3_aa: CASSSYSGRRLTYNEQFF
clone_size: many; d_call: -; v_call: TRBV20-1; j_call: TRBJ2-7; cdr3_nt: TGCAGTGCTAGGGGCCATCCCTTCGCTACCAGTACCGAGCAGTACTTC; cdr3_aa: CSARGHPFATSTEQYF
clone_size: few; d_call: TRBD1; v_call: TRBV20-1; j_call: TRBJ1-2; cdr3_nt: TGCAGTGCTAAGGATCCGGGACAGGGGCGAGGCTACACCTTC; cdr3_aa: CSAKDPGQGRGYTF
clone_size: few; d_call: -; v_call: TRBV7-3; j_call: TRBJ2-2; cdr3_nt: TGTGCCAGCAGCTCTGCGTCGGGCCCGGGCACCGGGGAGCTGTTTTTT; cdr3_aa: CASSSASGPGTGELFF
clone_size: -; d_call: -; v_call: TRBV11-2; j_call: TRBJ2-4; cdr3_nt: TGTGCCAGCAGCTTAGATCGCGAGGCAGTACCCAAAAACATTCAGTACTTC; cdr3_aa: CASSLDREAVPKNIQYF
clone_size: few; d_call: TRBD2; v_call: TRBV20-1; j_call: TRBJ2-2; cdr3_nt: TGCAGTGCGTGGGGGAGGGACACCGGGGAGCTGTTTTTT; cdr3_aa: CSAWGRDTGELFF
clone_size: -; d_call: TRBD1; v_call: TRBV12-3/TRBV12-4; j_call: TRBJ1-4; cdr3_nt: TGTGCCAGCAGCCAAGGGGGGACAGTGAATGAAAAACTGTTTTTT; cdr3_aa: CASSQGGTVNEKLFF
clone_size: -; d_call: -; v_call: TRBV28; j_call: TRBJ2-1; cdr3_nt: TGTGCCAGCATGGGGACCCCCGAAGTCAATGAGCAGTTCTTC; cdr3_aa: CASMGTPEVNEQFF
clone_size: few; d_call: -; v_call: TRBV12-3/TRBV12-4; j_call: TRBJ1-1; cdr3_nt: TGTGCCAGCTCTATAACAGGAATGAACACTGAAGCTTTCTTT; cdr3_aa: CASSITGMNTEAFF
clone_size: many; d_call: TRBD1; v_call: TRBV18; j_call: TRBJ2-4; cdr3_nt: TGTGCCAGCTCACGGCAGACAGGGGCCAAAAACATTCAGTACTTC; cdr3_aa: CASSRQTGAKNIQYF
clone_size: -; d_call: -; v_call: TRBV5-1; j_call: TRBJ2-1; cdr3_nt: TGCGCCAGCAGCCCCTCCAGCGTGGCTGAGCAGTTCTTC; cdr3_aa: CASSPSSVAEQFF
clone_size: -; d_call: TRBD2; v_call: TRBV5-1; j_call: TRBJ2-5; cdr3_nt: TGCGCCAGCAGCGCGACGGGACTAGCGGGAGGGAATGAGCAGTACTTC; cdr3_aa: CASSATGLAGGNEQYF
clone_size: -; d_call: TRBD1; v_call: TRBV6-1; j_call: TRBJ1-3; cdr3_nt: TGTGCCAGCACCGAGGATCGGACAGGGGGAAACACCATATATTTT; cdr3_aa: CASTEDRTGGNTIYF
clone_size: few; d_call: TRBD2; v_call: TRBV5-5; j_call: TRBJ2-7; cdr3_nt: TGTGCCAGCAGCTTTAATCTAGCGGCCTCCTACGAGCAGTACTTC; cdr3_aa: CASSFNLAASYEQYF
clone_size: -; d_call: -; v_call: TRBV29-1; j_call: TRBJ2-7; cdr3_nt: TGCAGCGGTGAGGAGTGGGAGACCCACGAGCAGTACTTC; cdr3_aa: CSGEEWETHEQYF
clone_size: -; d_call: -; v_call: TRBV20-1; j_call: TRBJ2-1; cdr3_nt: TGCAGTGCTAGAGATATACGAGTGGGAGCCCCCTACAATGAGCAGTTCTTC; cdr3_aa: CSARDIRVGAPYNEQFF
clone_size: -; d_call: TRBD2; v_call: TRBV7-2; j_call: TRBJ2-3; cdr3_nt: TGTGCCAGCAGCTTGGAACTAGCGCGAGATACGCAGTATTTT; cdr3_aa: CASSLELARDTQYF
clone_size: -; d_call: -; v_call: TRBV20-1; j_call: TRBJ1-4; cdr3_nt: TGCAGTGCTAGTGCTATGGGGGGTGCCGGAGCTAATGAAAAACTGTTTTTT; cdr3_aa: CSASAMGGAGANEKLFF
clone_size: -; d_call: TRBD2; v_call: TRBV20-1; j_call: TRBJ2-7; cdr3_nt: TGCAGTGCTAGAGAAGGGACTAGCGGGGGATCCTACGAGCAGTACTTC; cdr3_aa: CSAREGTSGGSYEQYF
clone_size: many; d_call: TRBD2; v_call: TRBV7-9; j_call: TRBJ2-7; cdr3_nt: TGTGCCAGCAGCTTTGGGAGGGTGAGCCCCTCCTACGAGCAGTACTTC; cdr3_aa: CASSFGRVSPSYEQYF
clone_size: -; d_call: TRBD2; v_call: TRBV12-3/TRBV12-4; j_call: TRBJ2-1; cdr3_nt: TGTGCCAGCAGCCGTAGCGGGGGAAACAATGAGCAGTTCTTC; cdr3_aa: CASSRSGGNNEQFF
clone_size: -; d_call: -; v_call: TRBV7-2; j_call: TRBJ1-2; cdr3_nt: TGTGCCAGCAGTATTACCAGGGATTATGGCTACACCTTC; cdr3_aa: CASSITRDYGYTF
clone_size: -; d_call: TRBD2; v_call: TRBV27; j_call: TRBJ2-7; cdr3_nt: TGTGCCAGCAGTCGGCTAGCGGGACCCAACGAGCAGTACTTC; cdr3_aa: CASSRLAGPNEQYF
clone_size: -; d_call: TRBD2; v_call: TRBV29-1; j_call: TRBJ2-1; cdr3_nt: TGCAGCGTTGAAGACCCCTTTACTAGCGGGAGCTCCTACAATGAGCAGTTCTTC; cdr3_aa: CSVEDPFTSGSSYNEQFF
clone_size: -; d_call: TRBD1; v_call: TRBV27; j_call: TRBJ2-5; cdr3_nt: TGTGCCAGCAGACGAATTACTGGGACAGGGTACCAAGAGACCCAGTACTTC; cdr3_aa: CASRRITGTGYQETQYF
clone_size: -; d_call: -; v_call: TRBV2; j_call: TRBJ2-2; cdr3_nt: TGTGCCAGCAGTCTTGTTGGAGGGGGAGGGAGGTCCGGGGAGCTGTTTTTT; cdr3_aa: CASSLVGGGGRSGELFF
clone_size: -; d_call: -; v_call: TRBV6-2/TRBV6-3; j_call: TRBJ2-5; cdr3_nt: TGTGCCAGCAGTTACGGGTTGCAGGAGACCCAGTACTTC; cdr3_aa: CASSYGLQETQYF
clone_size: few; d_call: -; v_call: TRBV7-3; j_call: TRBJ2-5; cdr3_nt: TGTGCCAGCAGCTTACAGGCAGGGTCTCAAGAGACCCAGTACTTC; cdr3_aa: CASSLQAGSQETQYF
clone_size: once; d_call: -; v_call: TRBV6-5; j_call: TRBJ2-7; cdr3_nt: TGTGCCAGCAGAGCTAGCCGTCAGCCTAACAATGAGCAGTACTTC; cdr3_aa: CASRASRQPNNEQYF
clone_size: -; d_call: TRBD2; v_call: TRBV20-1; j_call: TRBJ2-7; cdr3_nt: TGCAGTGCCCCCTTGGTGTCTAGCGGGGGCAGGGAGCAGTACTTC; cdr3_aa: CSAPLVSSGGREQYF
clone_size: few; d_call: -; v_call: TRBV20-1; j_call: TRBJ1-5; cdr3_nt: TGCAGTGCTAGAGTCGGGGGTAGCCAGCCCCAGCATTTT; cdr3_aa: CSARVGGSQPQHF
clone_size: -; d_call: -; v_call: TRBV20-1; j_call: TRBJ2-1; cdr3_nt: TGCAGTGCCGCCCCATACACGACCAGCTCCTACAATGAGCAGTTCTTC; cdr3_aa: CSAAPYTTSSYNEQFF
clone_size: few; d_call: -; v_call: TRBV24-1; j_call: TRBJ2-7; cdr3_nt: TGTGCCACCAGTACCACAGCCTACGAGCAGTACTTC; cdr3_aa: CATSTTAYEQYF
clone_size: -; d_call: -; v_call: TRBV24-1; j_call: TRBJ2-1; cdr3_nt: TGTGCCACCAGTGACGGCAAATCTGTTATCAATGAGCAGTTCTTC; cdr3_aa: CATSDGKSVINEQFF
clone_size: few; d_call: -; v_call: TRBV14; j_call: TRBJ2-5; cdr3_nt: TGTGCCAGCAGCCAGGTGACTAGCCAAGAGACCCAGTACTTC; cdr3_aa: CASSQVTSQETQYF
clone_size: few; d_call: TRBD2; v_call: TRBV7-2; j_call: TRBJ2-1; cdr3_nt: TGTGCCAGCAGCTTAACTAGCGGAGATACAATGAAGCAGTTCTTC; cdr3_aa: CASSLTSGDTMKQFF
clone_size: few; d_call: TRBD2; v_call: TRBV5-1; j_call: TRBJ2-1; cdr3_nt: TGCGCCAGCAGCTATACAGCGGGGGACGCTGAGCAGTTCTTC; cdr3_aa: CASSYTAGDAEQFF
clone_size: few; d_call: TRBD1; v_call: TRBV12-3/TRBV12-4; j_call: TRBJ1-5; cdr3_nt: TGTGCCAGCAGTTCAGGGGGCGCGCCGGCGAAGCCCCAGCATTTT; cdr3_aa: CASSSGGAPAKPQHF
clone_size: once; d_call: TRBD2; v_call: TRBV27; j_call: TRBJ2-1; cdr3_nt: TGTGCCAGCAGTCCGAGACTAGCGGGCAATTCCTACAATGAGCAGTTCTTC; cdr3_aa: CASSPRLAGNSYNEQFF
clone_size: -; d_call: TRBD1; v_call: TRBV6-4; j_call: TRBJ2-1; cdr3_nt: TGTGCCAGCAGCCGGGACAGGGGTTATGAGCAGTTCTTC; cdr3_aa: CASSRDRGYEQFF
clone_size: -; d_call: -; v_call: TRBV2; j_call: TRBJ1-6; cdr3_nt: TGTGCCAGCAGGACAGCAATTAATTCACCCCCCCACTTT; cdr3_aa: CASRTAINSPPHF
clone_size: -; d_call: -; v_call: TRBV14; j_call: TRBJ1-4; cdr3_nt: TGTGCCAGCAGCCAACGAGTAGGTGAAAAACTGTTTTTT; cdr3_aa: CASSQRVGEKLFF
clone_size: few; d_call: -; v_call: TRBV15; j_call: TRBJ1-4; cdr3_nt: TGTGCCACCAGCAGAGGCCCGAATGAAAAACTGTTTTTT; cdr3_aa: CATSRGPNEKLFF
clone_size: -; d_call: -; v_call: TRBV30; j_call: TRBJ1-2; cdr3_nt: TGTGCCTGGACCATCACGGTCGACGGGGGCTACACCTTC; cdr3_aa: CAWTITVDGGYTF
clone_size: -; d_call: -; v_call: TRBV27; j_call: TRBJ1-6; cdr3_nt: TGTGCCAGCAGGCCAAGCGGCGCCAATTCACCCCTCCACTTT; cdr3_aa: CASRPSGANSPLHF
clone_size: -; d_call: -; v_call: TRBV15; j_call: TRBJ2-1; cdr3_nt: TGTGCCACCAGCAGAGATTCCCGTCCAGCCTACAATGAGCAGTTCTTC; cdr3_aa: CATSRDSRPAYNEQFF
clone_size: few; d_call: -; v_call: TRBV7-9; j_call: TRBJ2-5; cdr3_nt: TGTGCCAGCAGCTTTGTACAAAATCAAGAGACCCAGTACTTC; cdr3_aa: CASSFVQNQETQYF
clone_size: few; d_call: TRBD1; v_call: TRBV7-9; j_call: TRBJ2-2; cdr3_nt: TGTGCCAGCAGCCATAGGACAGGGAAAAACACCGGGGAGCTGTTTTTT; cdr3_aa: CASSHRTGKNTGELFF
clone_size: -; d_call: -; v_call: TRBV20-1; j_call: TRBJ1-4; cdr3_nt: TGCAGTGCTAGCAGGGTCGCTAATGAAAAACTGTTTTTT; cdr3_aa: CSASRVANEKLFF
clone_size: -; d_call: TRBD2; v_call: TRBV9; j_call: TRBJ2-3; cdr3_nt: TGTGCCAGCAGCGTCAGCGGGAGGGATGGTGCAGATACGCAGTATTTT; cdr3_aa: CASSVSGRDGADTQYF
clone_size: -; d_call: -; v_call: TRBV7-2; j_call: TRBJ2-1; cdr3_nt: TGTGCCAGCAGCTTAGACGGCCTGGCCTACAATGAGCAGTTCTTC; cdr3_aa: CASSLDGLAYNEQFF
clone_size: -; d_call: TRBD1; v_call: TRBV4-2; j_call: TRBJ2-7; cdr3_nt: TGTGCCAGCAGCTACCAGGCCGGACAGGGGGGATACGAGCAGTACTTC; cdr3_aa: CASSYQAGQGGYEQYF